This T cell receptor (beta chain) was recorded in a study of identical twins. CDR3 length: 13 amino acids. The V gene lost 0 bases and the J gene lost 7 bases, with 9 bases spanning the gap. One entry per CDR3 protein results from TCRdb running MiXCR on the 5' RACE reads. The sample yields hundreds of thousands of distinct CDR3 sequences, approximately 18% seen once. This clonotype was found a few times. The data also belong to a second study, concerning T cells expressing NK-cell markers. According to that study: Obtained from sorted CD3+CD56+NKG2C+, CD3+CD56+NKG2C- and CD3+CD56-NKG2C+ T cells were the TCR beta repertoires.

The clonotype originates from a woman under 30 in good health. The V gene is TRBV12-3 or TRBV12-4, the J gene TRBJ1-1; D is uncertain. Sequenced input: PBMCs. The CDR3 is CASSLADGIEAFF. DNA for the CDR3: TGTGCCAGCAGTTTAGCAGATGGAATTGAAGCTTTCTTT.